This is a list of T cell receptor beta chains from one sample in a study of blood T cell repertoires in COVID-19. Sequenced by immunoSEQ multiplex PCR; TCRdb stores in-frame clones only, minus some. The sample comprises under 200,000 clones, approximately 90% of which are singletons, and 20% to 25% rests with the top ten. The sample consisted of peripheral blood. The receptors derive from a man in his 60s with active or convalescent COVID-19. The CDR3 runs from the conserved cysteine through the conserved F or W. The D gene is left open where the match is weak. Size is stated for part of the rows, as once, few or many counts, or as a class when the clone is expanded.

14 | TRBD2 | once | TRBJ2-5 | TRBV2 | TGTGCCAGCAGGGAAACTAGCGGGGGTGAGACCCAGTACTTC | CASRETSGGETQYF
12 | TRBD1 | . | TRBJ2-1 | TRBV7-9 | TGTGCCAGCAGCTTAGGGTCGACAGGGGAGTTCTTC | CASSLGSTGEFF
13 | TRBD1 | . | TRBJ1-2 | TRBV30 | TGTGCCTGGAGTAGACAGGGCGCCTATGGCTACACCTTC | CAWSRQGAYGYTF
14 | . | . | TRBJ1-5 | TRBV6-4 | TGTGCCAGCAGTGAAGGAACGCGGGGTCAGCCCCAGCATTTT | CASSEGTRGQPQHF
14 | . | once | TRBJ2-3 | TRBV2 | TGTGCCAGCAGTGTTACAGAGAGCACAGATACGCAGTATTTT | CASSVTESTDTQYF
15 | . | . | TRBJ2-3 | TRBV4-1 | TGCGCCAGCAGCCAAGGTCCAGGGGTGGGAGATACGCAGTATTTT | CASSQGPGVGDTQYF
14 | TRBD1 | once | TRBJ1-5 | TRBV5-1 | TGCGCCAGCAGCCCCCAGGGGGTGGGTCAGCCCCAGCATTTT | CASSPQGVGQPQHF
12 | . | . | TRBJ1-6 | TRBV7-2 | TGTGCCGCGGGGAGGGGAAATTCACCCCTCCACTTT | CAAGRGNSPLHF
14 | TRBD1 | . | TRBJ1-2 | TRBV5-4 | TGTGCCAGCAGCAGGGACAGTTCCACGGTTGGCTACACCTTC | CASSRDSSTVGYTF
16 | . | . | TRBJ2-5 | TRBV21-1 | TGTGCCAGCAGCAAACATCAAGCGGAGCCTCAAGAGACCCAGTACTTC | CASSKHQAEPQETQYF
14 | . | . | TRBJ2-2 | TRBV19 | TGTGCCAGTAAGCGGTTTTCGAACACCGGGGAGCTGTTTTTT | CASKRFSNTGELFF